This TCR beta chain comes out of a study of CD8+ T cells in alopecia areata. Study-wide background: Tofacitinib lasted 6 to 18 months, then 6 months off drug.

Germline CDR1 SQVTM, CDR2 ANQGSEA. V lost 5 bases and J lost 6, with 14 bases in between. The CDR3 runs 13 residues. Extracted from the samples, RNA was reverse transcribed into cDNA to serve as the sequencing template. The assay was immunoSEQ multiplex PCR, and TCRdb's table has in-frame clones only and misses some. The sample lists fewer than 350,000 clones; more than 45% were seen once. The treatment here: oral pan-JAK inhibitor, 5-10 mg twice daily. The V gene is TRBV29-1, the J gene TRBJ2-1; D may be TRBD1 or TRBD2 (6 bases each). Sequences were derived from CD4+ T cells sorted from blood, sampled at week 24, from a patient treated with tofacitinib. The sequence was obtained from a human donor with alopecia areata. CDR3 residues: CSVRGRVGNEQFF. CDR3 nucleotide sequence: TGCAGCGTTCGGGGGCGGGTGGGCAATGAGCAGTTCTTC.